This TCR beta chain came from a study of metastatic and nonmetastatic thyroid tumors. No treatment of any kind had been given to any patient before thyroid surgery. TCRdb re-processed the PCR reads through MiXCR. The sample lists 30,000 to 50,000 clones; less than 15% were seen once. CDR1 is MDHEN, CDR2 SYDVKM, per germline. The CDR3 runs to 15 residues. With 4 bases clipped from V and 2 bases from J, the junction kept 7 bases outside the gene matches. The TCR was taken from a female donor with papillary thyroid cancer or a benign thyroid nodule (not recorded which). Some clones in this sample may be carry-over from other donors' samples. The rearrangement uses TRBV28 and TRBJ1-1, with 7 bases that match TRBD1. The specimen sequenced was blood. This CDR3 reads CASSYTRTGNTEAFF. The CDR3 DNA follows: TGTGCCAGCAGTTACACGCGGACAGGTAACACTGAAGCTTTCTTT.